Listed here are 13 T cell receptor beta chains from one sample, sequenced in a study of shared clonotypes between healthy human individuals. Generated by immunoSEQ multiplex PCR, the TCRdb table keeps only in-frame clones and is missing some. This table has some 650,000 clones, around 97% appearing once. Sequenced sample: naive CD4+ T cells sorted from blood. Specified subset: CD45RA+ positively selected. The receptors stem from a young woman in good health.

V gene TRBV19 combines with J gene TRBJ2-5; unclear D gene. Germline V CDR1 and CDR2: LNHDA, SQIVND (reference sequence). With 2 bases removed from V and 3 bases from J, the gap between germline ends came to 10 bases. CDR3 length: 14 residues. The CDR3 spells CASSISGSEETQYF. The CDR3 bases are TGTGCCAGTAGTATATCCGGGTCGGAAGAGACCCAGTACTTC.

The CDR3 DNA follows: TGTGCCAGCAGTTCCCCTGAATCCGTACGGGGCTACACCTTC. Amino acid sequence: CASSSPESVRGYTF. This chain uses TRBV6-5 with TRBJ1-2; D is unresolved. The CDR3 sequence is 14 residues long. Trimming removed 4 bases from V and 8 bases from J, with 17 bases in between. Germline V gene data show CDR1 as MNHEY and CDR2 as SVGAGI.

The genes are TRBV10-2 and TRBJ2-2; no clear D gene. The CDR3 is 14 residues long. V shed 6 bases and J shed 5 bases, with 13 bases lying between them. Germline loops: CDR1 WSHSY, CDR2 SAAADI. The CDR3 region has the DNA TGCGCCAGCAGGCCGACGTCGGGTACCGGGGAGCTGTTTTTT. It encodes CASRPTSGTGELFF.

The V gene is TRBV5-6, the J gene TRBJ1-3; no firm D call. The CDR3 is 14 residues long. Trimming shortened V by 3 bases and J by 4 bases, and 11 bases separated the two germline ends. Germline V gene lookup returns CDR1 SGHDT and CDR2 YYEEEE. CDR3 nucleotide sequence: TGTGCCAGCAGCTCGACCGCCCAGGGAAACACCATATATTTT. It specifies CASSSTAQGNTIYF.

V usage is TRBV7-2 and J usage is TRBJ2-7; D assignment may be TRBD1 or TRBD2 (5 bases each). The germline V and J ends were trimmed by 0 bases and 3 bases, with 12 bases remaining between them. Germline CDR1 SGHTA, CDR2 FQGNSA. This CDR3 has 15 amino acids. CDR3 DNA: TGTGCCAGCAGCTTAGCAATACGGGACGACTACGAGCAGTACTTC. Amino acid sequence: CASSLAIRDDYEQYF.

The chain couples TRBV5-4 to TRBJ2-3; tentatively, D is TRBD2 (6 bases). V lost 5 bases to trimming and J lost 5 bases, with 12 bases between them. Germline loops: CDR1 SGHNT, CDR2 YYREEE (reference sequence). The CDR3 spans 13 residues. CDR3 in DNA: TGTGCCAGCAGTCTGTCCGGGGGAGATACGCAGTATTTT. It specifies CASSLSGGDTQYF.

V gene TRBV5-1 combines with J gene TRBJ2-2; 7 nucleotides match TRBD1. This CDR3 spans 15 amino acids. CDR1 and CDR2 (germline): SGHRS, YFSETQ. V gave up 2 bases and J gave up 3 bases; unmatched junction bases: 4. The CDR3 sequence: CASSFEGAYTGELFF. Written as DNA, the CDR3 is TGCGCCAGCAGCTTTGAGGGGGCCTACACCGGGGAGCTGTTTTTT.

The rearrangement joins TRBV5-1 to TRBJ2-1, with TRBD2 matching over 9 bases. The length of the CDR3 is 18 residues. With V trimmed by 4 bases and J by 6 bases, 17 bases remained unmatched. Looked up from germline, CDR1 is SGHRS and CDR2 is YFSETQ. CDR3 in amino acids: CASSPGQSGRTGVNEQFF. DNA of the CDR3: TGCGCCAGCAGCCCCGGACAGAGCGGGAGGACGGGGGTCAATGAGCAGTTCTTC.

The V call is TRBV28, the J call TRBJ2-7; 7 bases are a match to TRBD2. V shed 7 bases and J 3 bases; nucleotides not matched to a gene: 9. Germline CDR1 is MDHEN and CDR2 is SYDVKM. CDR3 length: 14 amino acids. Here the CDR3 reads CASTAGERNYEQYF. Written as DNA, the CDR3 is TGTGCCAGCACCGCGGGGGAGCGGAACTACGAGCAGTACTTC. The whole variable domain, filled in from reference TRBV28 and TRBJ2-7, reads DVKVTQSSRYLVKRTGEKVFLECVQDMDHENMFWYRQDPGLGLRLIYFSYDVKMKEKGDIPEGYSVSREKKERFSLILESASTNQTSMYLCASTAGERNYEQYFGPGTRLTVT.

The chain combines TRBV2 with TRBJ2-3; 13 nucleotides align to TRBD2. J gave up 8 bases and V 7 bases, and 6 bases lay outside the gene matches. Germline CDR1 and CDR2: SNHLY and FYNNEI. The length of the CDR3 is 14 residues. The CDR3 spells CASTGLAGDGTQYF. The CDR3 region has the DNA TGTGCCAGCACCGGACTAGCGGGAGACGGTACGCAGTATTTT.

The chain links TRBV2 to TRBJ2-5, with no clear D. The germline V gene encodes CDR1 SNHLY and CDR2 FYNNEI. The CDR3 contains 13 residues. Trimming pared 6 bases from V and 1 base from J, leaving 9 bases between. The CDR3 DNA reads TGTGCCAGCAGGAAGGGAACCCAAGAGACCCAGTACTTC. The encoded protein is CASRKGTQETQYF.

The V and J genes are TRBV2 and TRBJ1-2; 9 nucleotides match TRBD1. The CDR3 spans 13 residues. Germline CDR1 and CDR2: SNHLY and FYNNEI. V lost 6 bases to trimming and J lost 6 bases; unmatched junction nucleotides: 5. The CDR3 sequence is CASRGTGGNGYTF. The CDR3 region has the DNA TGTGCCAGCAGAGGAACAGGGGGCAATGGCTACACCTTC. The variable domain in full, with the rest retrieved from reference TRBV2 and TRBJ1-2, is EPEVTQTPSHQVTQMGQEVILRCVPISNHLYFYWYRQILGQKVEFLVSFYNNEISEKSEIFDDQFSVERPDGSNFTLKIRSTKLEDSAMYFCASRGTGGNGYTFGSGTRLTVV.

The chain employs TRBV7-3 and TRBJ2-3, with D possibly TRBD1 on 5 matching bases. Per germline, CDR1 SGHTA and CDR2 FQGTGA. There are 14 residues in the CDR3. Trimming cost V 4 bases and J 2 bases, with 10 bases left between them. CDR3 in amino acids: CASSYGQDTDTQYF. The DNA for the CDR3 is TGTGCCAGCAGCTACGGACAAGACACAGATACGCAGTATTTT.